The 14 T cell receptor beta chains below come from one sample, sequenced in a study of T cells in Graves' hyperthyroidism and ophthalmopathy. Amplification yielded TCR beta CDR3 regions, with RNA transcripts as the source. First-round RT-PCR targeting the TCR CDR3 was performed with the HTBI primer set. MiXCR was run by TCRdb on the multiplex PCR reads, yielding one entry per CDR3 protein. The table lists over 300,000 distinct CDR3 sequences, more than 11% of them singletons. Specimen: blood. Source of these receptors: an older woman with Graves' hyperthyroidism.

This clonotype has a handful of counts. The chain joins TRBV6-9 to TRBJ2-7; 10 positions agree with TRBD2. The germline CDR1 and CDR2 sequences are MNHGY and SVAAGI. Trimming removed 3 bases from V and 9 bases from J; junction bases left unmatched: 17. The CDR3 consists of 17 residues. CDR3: CASSYLLAASGGSRQYF. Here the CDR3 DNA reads TGTGCCAGCAGTTACCTGCTTGCGGCTAGCGGGGGCTCGCGGCAGTACTTC.

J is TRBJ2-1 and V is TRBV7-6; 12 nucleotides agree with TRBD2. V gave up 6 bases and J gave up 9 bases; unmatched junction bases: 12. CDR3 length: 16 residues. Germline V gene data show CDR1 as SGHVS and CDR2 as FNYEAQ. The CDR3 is CASSYLRLAGESEQFF. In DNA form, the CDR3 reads TGTGCCAGCAGTTACTTACGACTAGCGGGAGAGAGTGAGCAGTTCTTC.

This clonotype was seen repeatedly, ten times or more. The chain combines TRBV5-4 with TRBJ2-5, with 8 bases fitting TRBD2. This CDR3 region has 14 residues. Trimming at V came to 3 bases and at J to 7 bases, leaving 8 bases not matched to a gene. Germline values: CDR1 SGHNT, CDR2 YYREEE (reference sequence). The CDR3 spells CASSSGLALRTQYF. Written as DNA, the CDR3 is TGTGCCAGCAGCTCTGGACTAGCCCTTAGGACCCAGTACTTC.

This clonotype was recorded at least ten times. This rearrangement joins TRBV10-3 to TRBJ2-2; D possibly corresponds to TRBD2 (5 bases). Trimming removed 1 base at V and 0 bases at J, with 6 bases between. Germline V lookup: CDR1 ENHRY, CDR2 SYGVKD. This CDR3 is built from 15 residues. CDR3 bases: TGTGCCATCAGTGAGTACGGGACGAACACCGGGGAGCTGTTTTTT. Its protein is CAISEYGTNTGELFF.

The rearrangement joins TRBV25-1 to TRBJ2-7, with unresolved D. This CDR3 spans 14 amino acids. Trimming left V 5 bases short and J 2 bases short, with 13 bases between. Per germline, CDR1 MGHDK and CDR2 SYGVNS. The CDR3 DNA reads TGTGCCAGCAGTTGGCCGGGTCAGACCTACGAGCAGTACTTC. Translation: CASSWPGQTYEQYF.

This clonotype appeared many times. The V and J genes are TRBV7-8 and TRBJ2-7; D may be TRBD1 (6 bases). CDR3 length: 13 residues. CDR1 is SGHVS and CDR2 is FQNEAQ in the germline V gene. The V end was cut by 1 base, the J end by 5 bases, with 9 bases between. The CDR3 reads CASSLGRGDEQYF. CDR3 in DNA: TGTGCCAGCAGCTTAGGCAGGGGCGACGAGCAGTACTTC.

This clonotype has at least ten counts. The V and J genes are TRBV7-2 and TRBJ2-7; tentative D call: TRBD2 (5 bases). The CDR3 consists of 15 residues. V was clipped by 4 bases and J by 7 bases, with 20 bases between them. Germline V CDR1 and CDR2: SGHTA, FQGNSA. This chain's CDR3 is CASSYTYEGRGEQYF. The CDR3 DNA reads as TGTGCCAGCAGCTATACATACGAGGGTCGCGGGGAGCAGTACTTC.

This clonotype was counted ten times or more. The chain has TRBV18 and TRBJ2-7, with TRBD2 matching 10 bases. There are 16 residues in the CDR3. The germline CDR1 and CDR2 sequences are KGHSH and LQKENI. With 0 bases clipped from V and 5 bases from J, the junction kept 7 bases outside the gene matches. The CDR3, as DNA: TGTGCCAGCTCACCACCGGTAGCGGGAGGTAGCGACGAGCAGTACTTC. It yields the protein CASSPPVAGGSDEQYF.

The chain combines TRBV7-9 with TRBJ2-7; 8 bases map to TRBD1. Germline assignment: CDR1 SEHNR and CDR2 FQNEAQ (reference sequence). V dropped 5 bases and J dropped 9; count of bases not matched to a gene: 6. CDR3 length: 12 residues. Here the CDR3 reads CASSRAGGAQYF. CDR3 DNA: TGTGCCAGCAGCAGGGCAGGGGGCGCGCAGTACTTC.

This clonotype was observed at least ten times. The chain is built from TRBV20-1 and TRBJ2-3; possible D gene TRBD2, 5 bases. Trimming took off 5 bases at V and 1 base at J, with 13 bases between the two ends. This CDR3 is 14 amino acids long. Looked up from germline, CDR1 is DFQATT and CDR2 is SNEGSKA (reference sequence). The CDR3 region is CSALSGTRTDTQYF. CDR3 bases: TGCAGTGCTTTGAGCGGTACTCGCACAGATACGCAGTATTTT.

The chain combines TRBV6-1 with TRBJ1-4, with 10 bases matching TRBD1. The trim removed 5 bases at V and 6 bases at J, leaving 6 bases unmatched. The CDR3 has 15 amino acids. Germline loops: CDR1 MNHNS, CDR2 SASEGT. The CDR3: CASSPGTGADEKLFF. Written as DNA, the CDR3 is TGTGCCAGCAGTCCCGGGACAGGGGCGGATGAAAAACTGTTTTTT.

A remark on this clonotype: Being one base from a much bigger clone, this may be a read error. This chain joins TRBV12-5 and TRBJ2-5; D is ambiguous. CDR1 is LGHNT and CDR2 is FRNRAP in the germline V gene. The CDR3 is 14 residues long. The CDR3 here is CASGVDGRQETQCF. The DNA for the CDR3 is TGTGCTAGTGGGGTCGACGGAAGGCAAGAGACCCAGTGCTTC.

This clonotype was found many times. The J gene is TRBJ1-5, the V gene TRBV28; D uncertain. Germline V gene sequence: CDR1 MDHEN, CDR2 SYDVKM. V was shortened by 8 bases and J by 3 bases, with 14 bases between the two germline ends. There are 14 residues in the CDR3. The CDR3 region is CASYGHTNNQPQHF. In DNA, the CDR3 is TGTGCCAGCTATGGGCACACTAACAATCAGCCCCAGCATTTT.

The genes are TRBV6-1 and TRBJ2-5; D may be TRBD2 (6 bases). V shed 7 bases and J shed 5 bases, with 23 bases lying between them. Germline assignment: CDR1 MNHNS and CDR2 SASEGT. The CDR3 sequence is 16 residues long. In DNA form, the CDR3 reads TGTGCCAGCACGGAACGCTCCGGGAGAAGGTTTGAGACCCAGTACTTC. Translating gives CASTERSGRRFETQYF.